Each of the 20 T cell receptor beta chains below was sequenced from the same sample in a study of blood T cell repertoires in COVID-19. Data came from immunoSEQ multiplex PCR; TCRdb stores just in-frame clones and leaves some out. This table holds roughly 120,000 clones, approximately 84% found once. Sequencing input: peripheral blood. All receptors derive from a man aged 40-50 years with acute or convalescent COVID-19.

This clone occurred a few times. The chain carries TRBV7-8 and TRBJ1-1; a possible D gene is TRBD1 (5 bases). This CDR3 is 14 amino acids long. Trimming removed 10 bases from V and 1 base from J, with 16 bases in between. The germline V gene has CDR1 SGHVS and CDR2 FQNEAQ. For the CDR3, the DNA is TGTGCCACCACCCAAGGACAAGGGAACACTGAAGCTTTCTTT. Translation: CATTQGQGNTEAFF.

The chain links TRBV7-9 to TRBJ2-1; unclear D gene. The V end lost 5 bases, the J end lost 9 bases, and 8 bases lay between the germline ends. Germline CDR1 reads SEHNR; CDR2 reads FQNEAQ (reference sequence). This CDR3 is built from 11 residues. In DNA form, the CDR3 reads TGTGCCAGCAGCCCTTTTAGTGAGCAGTTCTTC. Amino acid sequence: CASSPFSEQFF.

The chain recombines TRBV5-6 with TRBJ2-1, with a tentative D call TRBD2 (6 bases). The germline V gene has CDR1 SGHDT and CDR2 YYEEEE. The CDR3 totals 15 residues. Trimming took 6 bases from V and 4 from J, leaving 17 bases between them. The CDR3 DNA sequence: TGTGCCAGCACCCGGGCTAGCGAGATATACAATGAGCAGTTCTTC. Protein sequence: CASTRASEIYNEQFF. Looking up the rest from reference TRBV5-6 and TRBJ2-1 gives the full variable domain: DAGVTQSPTHLIKTRGQQVTLRCSPKSGHDTVSWYQQALGQGPQFIFQYYEEEERQRGNFPDRFSGHQFPNYSSELNVNALLLGDSALYLCASTRASEIYNEQFFGPGTRLTVL.

The rearrangement links TRBV19 to TRBJ2-5; 8 nucleotides align to TRBD2. The trim removed 6 bases at V and 2 bases at J, leaving 2 bases unmatched. CDR1 is LNHDA, CDR2 SQIVND, per germline (reference sequence). The CDR3 is 13 amino acids. The CDR3 here is CASRERGQETQYF. The CDR3 nucleotides are TGTGCCAGTAGGGAGCGGGGGCAAGAGACCCAGTACTTC.

The chain combines TRBV7-3 with TRBJ2-7, with 7 bases aligning to TRBD2. Germline V lookup: CDR1 SGHTA, CDR2 FQGTGA. The CDR3 consists of 13 residues. Trimming removed 2 bases from V and 5 bases from J; junction bases left unmatched: 3. The CDR3: CASSLRGGDEQYF. The DNA of the CDR3 is TGTGCCAGCAGCTTACGTGGGGGGGACGAGCAGTACTTC.

This chain joins TRBV7-3 and TRBJ1-1, with a tentative D call TRBD1 (6 bases). CDR3 size: 17 residues. With 5 bases removed from V and 2 bases from J, the gap between germline ends came to 21 bases. CDR1 and CDR2 from the germline V gene are SGHTA and FQGTGA. The CDR3 loop is CASSPSGTRRLNTEAFF. In DNA, the CDR3 is TGTGCCAGCAGCCCCTCCGGGACAAGGAGACTTAACACTGAAGCTTTCTTT.

This CDR3 reads CASSQERGVGPQHF. The CDR3 nucleotides read TGCGCCAGCAGCCAAGAACGGGGGGTAGGGCCCCAGCATTTT. The chain joins TRBV4-3 to TRBJ1-5, with a weak D call TRBD1 (5 bases). CDR1 and CDR2 (germline): LGHNA, YSLEER. The germline V and J ends were trimmed by 0 bases and 9 bases, with 12 bases remaining between them. This CDR3 is built from 14 residues.

This clone occurred once. This chain links TRBV7-2 with TRBJ2-5; 12 bases match TRBD2. CDR3 length: 17 residues. Looked up from germline, CDR1 is SGHTA and CDR2 is FQGNSA. V was pared by 4 bases and J by 4 bases, with 10 bases of the junction left unmatched. The CDR3: CASSSRTSGVGPETQYF. CDR3 DNA sequence: TGTGCCAGCAGCTCCAGGACTAGCGGGGTCGGCCCAGAGACCCAGTACTTC.

The chain combines TRBV21-1 with TRBJ1-1; the D call in the table, TRBD1, was not verified against the DNA. TRBV21-1 is noted as a pseudogene. The length of the CDR3 is 16 residues. For the CDR3, the DNA is TGTGCCAGCAGCAACAGGGTGGCGGCGGACCCCCTCCAAGCTTTCTTT. Its translation: CASSNRVAADPLQAFF.

The chain is built from TRBV6-6 and TRBJ2-7, with D possibly being TRBD2 (5 bases). Trimming removed 8 bases from V and 4 bases from J, with 9 bases in between. CDR3 length: 11 residues. In germline, CDR1 is MNHNY, CDR2 SVGAGI (reference sequence). The CDR3 sequence is CASSRVYEQYF. DNA of the CDR3: TGTGCCAGCTCGAGGGTGTACGAGCAGTACTTC.

Comments on this clone: Other DNA sequences in this sample translate to the same CDR3. The chain is built from TRBV6-2 or TRBV6-3 and TRBJ2-7; unclear D gene. The CDR3 consists of 12 residues. CDR1 is MNHEY and CDR2 is SVGEGT in the germline V gene. The V end lost 4 bases, the J end lost 3 bases, and 7 bases lay between the germline ends. The CDR3 is CASSFLSYEQYF. The DNA of the CDR3 is TGTGCCAGCAGTTTCCTCAGCTACGAGCAGTACTTC.

The rearrangement uses TRBV3-1 (or the pseudogene TRBV3-2) and TRBJ2-7, with D tentatively TRBD1 (5 bases). This CDR3 spans 14 amino acids. The ends were cut back, 0 bases at V and 3 bases at J, with 9 bases in the middle. The germline V gene encodes CDR1 LGHDT and CDR2 YNNKEL (reference sequence). The CDR3 reads CASSQDRADYEQYF. CDR3 coding DNA: TGTGCCAGCAGCCAAGACAGGGCTGACTACGAGCAGTACTTC.

V gene TRBV5-4 combines with J gene TRBJ1-2; tentatively, D is TRBD1 (6 bases). The germline V and J ends were trimmed by 4 bases and 9 bases, with 19 bases remaining between them. The CDR3 has 14 residues. Germline V CDR1 and CDR2: SGHNT, YYREEE (reference sequence). CDR3 residues: CASSPRQAPWSYTF. CDR3 DNA: TGTGCCAGCAGCCCTAGACAGGCACCCTGGAGCTACACCTTC.

The chain carries TRBV3-1 (or the pseudogene TRBV3-2) and TRBJ2-7; 11 nucleotides line up with TRBD2. The germline gives CDR1 LGHDT, CDR2 YNNKEL (reference sequence). Losses at the gene ends were 2 bases for V and 9 bases for J; bases not matched to a gene: 12. This CDR3 has 16 amino acids. In DNA, the CDR3 is TGTGCCAGCAGCCAAACGACTAGCGGGGCCACCTCGGGGCAGTACTTC. Its translation is CASSQTTSGATSGQYF.

The chain carries TRBV7-2 and TRBJ2-3, with TRBD1 matching 12 bases. With V trimmed by 3 bases and J by 6 bases, 7 bases remained unmatched. CDR1 SGHTA and CDR2 FQGNSA come from the germline V gene. CDR3 length equals 16 residues. In DNA form, the CDR3 reads TGTGCCAGCAGCTTCATGGGACAGGGGGCAGGGGATACGCAGTATTTT. Encoded protein: CASSFMGQGAGDTQYF. Supplemented by reference TRBV7-2 and TRBJ2-3, the full variable domain reads GAGVSQSPSNKVTEKGKDVELRCDPISGHTALYWYRQSLGQGLEFLIYFQGNSAPDKSGLPSDRFSAERTGGSVSTLTIQRTQQEDSAVYLCASSFMGQGAGDTQYFGPGTRLTVL.

The chain links TRBV15 to TRBJ1-4; D uncertain. This CDR3 has 15 amino acids. The V and J ends lost 1 base and 6 bases respectively, with 12 bases between them. CDR1 and CDR2 (germline): LNHNV, YYDKDF (reference sequence). The CDR3, as DNA: TGTGCCACCAGCAGAGGAGTGAGGGCGGATGAAAAACTGTTTTTT. It codes for CATSRGVRADEKLFF. Complete variable domain (other parts from reference TRBV15 and TRBJ1-4): DAMVIQNPRYQVTQFGKPVTLSCSQTLNHNVMYWYQQKSSQAPKLLFHYYDKDFNNEADTPDNFQSRRPNTSFCFLDIRSPGLGDTAMYLCATSRGVRADEKLFFGSGTQLSVL.

The J gene is TRBJ2-7, the V gene TRBV6-1; 7 positions match TRBD1. The CDR3 runs to 15 residues. Germline assignment: CDR1 MNHNS and CDR2 SASEGT. With 7 bases clipped from V and 2 bases from J, the junction kept 11 bases outside the gene matches. In DNA, the CDR3 is TGTGCCAGCACCTCTCCTGGACAGGAGACCTACGAGCAGTACTTC. The encoded protein is CASTSPGQETYEQYF.

This chain links TRBV12-2 with TRBJ1-6. TRBV12-2 is shown as a pseudogene. The CDR3 covers 15 residues. The CDR3 region is CASRRGIDSGSPLHF. CDR3 nucleotide sequence: TGTGCAAGTCGCCGAGGAATCGATTCCGGGTCACCCCTCCACTTT.

The CDR3 is CASSLSPSGGSYNEQFF. The CDR3 nucleotides read TGTGCCAGCAGCCTCTCACCTAGCGGGGGATCCTACAATGAGCAGTTCTTC. This sequence joins TRBV7-3 and TRBJ2-1, with 10 positions matching TRBD2. The J segment lost 1 base and the V segment lost 5 bases, leaving 8 bases of the junction unmatched. Germline assignment: CDR1 SGHTA and CDR2 FQGTGA. The CDR3 has 17 residues.

This chain joins TRBV11-2 and TRBJ2-7; possible D gene TRBD1, 5 bases. From germline, CDR1 is SGHAT and CDR2 FQNNGV. V gave up 5 bases and J gave up 2 bases, with 13 bases separating them. This CDR3 has 14 amino acids. This chain's CDR3 is CASSGRTGAYEQYF. The CDR3 DNA follows: TGTGCCAGCAGCGGACGCACAGGAGCCTACGAGCAGTACTTC.